A selection of T cell receptor beta chains follows, all from one sample in a study of blood T cells in healthy people across ages. Each CDR3 protein gets one entry after TCRdb re-called the 5' RACE reads with MiXCR. The table records over a million distinct CDR3 sequences, approximately 25% of them present only once. The sample also formed part of further work on T cells of mothers and their children.

The sample taken for sequencing was blood. These receptors originate from a girl aged 2-10 years in good health. The CDR3 runs from the conserved cysteine through the conserved F or W. A D gene is named only where the DNA matches it firmly. A clone size is listed for some rows: how often the clone was seen (once, few, many), or a class if it is expanded.

>NA|TRBJ2-2|15|TRBD2|TRBV12-3/TRBV12-4
TGTGCCAGCAGCCCTCCAGCGGGGCTTACCGGGGAGCTGTTTTTT
CASSPPAGLTGELFF
>NA|TRBJ2-3|15|NA|TRBV12-3/TRBV12-4
TGTGCCAGCACCTGGCGGGGACAAGGCACAGATACGCAGTATTTT
CASTWRGQGTDTQYF
>NA|TRBJ2-7|11|NA|TRBV5-1
TGCGCCAGCAGATCCCTCCACGAGCAGTACTTC
CASRSLHEQYF
>NA|TRBJ2-5|13|NA|TRBV27
TGTGCCAGCAGTTCCGATTCTGAAGGGACCCAGTACTTC
CASSSDSEGTQYF
>NA|TRBJ2-4|15|NA|TRBV6-1
TGTGCCAGCAGTGACGGGGACCTAGCCAAAAACATTCAGTACTTC
CASSDGDLAKNIQYF
>few|TRBJ2-7|14|TRBD2|TRBV20-1
TGCAGTGCTGGAAGAGCGGGGAGCTCCTACGAGCAGTACTTC
CSAGRAGSSYEQYF
>few|TRBJ2-4|17|TRBD2|TRBV29-1
TGCAGCGTTGGGGGACGGGAGGGAAGTATTAGCAAAAACATTCAGTACTTC
CSVGGREGSISKNIQYF
>NA|TRBJ2-1|13|NA|TRBV28
TGTGCCAGCAGCACCATCGGACGAGATGAGCAGTTCTTC
CASSTIGRDEQFF
>NA|TRBJ2-5|13|NA|TRBV20-1
TGCAGTGCTAGACGACTTGTACAAGAGACCCAGTACTTC
CSARRLVQETQYF
>few|TRBJ2-7|13|NA|TRBV5-1
TGCGCCAGCAGCTACCTGGTAAACTACGAGCAGTACTTC
CASSYLVNYEQYF
>few|TRBJ1-4|13|NA|TRBV6-2/TRBV6-3
TGTGCCAGCAGCCCTCCTGGACAGGAAAAACTGTTTTTT
CASSPPGQEKLFF
>NA|TRBJ2-1|16|TRBD2|TRBV20-1
TGCAGTGCCCAAGATAATAGCGGGAGCAGGAACAATGAGCAGTTCTTC
CSAQDNSGSRNNEQFF
>NA|TRBJ1-4|15|NA|TRBV4-1
TGCGCCAGCAGCCAAGAAAGGCCAGAGGGAAGAAAACTGTTTTTT
CASSQERPEGRKLFF
>NA|TRBJ1-6|16|TRBD1|TRBV10-3
TGTGCCATCAGCGGGGACAGCCTCGAACTTAATTCACCCCTCCACTTT
CAISGDSLELNSPLHF
>NA|TRBJ2-1|12|NA|TRBV6-2/TRBV6-3
TGTGCCAGCACGGACCCCTACAATGAGCAGTTCTTC
CASTDPYNEQFF
>few|TRBJ2-5|16|TRBD1|TRBV3-1
TGTGCCAGCAGCCAAGATCTTACGGGACAGAAAGAGACCCAGTACTTC
CASSQDLTGQKETQYF
>few|TRBJ2-4|12|NA|TRBV21-1
TGTGCCAGCGGGGGGCAAGGAGACATTCAGTACTTC
CASGGQGDIQYF
>few|TRBJ2-7|15|TRBD2|TRBV7-9
TGTGCCAGCAGCCCTCCTAGCGGGAGGGATTACGAGCAGTACTTC
CASSPPSGRDYEQYF
>NA|TRBJ2-1|13|NA|TRBV6-1
TGTGCCTGCTGCGAGGGGTCCTACAATGAGCAGTTCTTC
CACCEGSYNEQFF
>NA|TRBJ2-7|12|NA|TRBV29-1
TGCAGCGTTGGAGTGGGAGGTTACGAGCAGTACTTC
CSVGVGGYEQYF
>NA|TRBJ1-1|15|NA|TRBV5-6
TGTGCCAGCAGCCCCATCACCTCTGGGCCAGGCGAAGCTTTCTTT
CASSPITSGPGEAFF
>few|TRBJ2-1|14|TRBD2|TRBV20-1
TGCAGTGCTGGACTAGCAGGGACCTACAATGAGCAGTTCTTC
CSAGLAGTYNEQFF
>NA|TRBJ1-2|10|NA|TRBV20-1
TGCACTGCTTCTCTCTATGGCTACACCTTC
CTASLYGYTF
>NA|TRBJ2-1|18|NA|TRBV14
TGTGCCAGCAGCCAAGATCAGCCCGAGATCCCAGTACGTGGTCTCTTACCCTTC
CASSQDQPEIPVRGLLPF
>NA|TRBJ2-5|15|NA|TRBV28
TGTGCCAGCAGGATACCGGTTATGGGGCAAGAGACCCAGTACTTC
CASRIPVMGQETQYF
>once|TRBJ2-7|16|NA|TRBV9
TGTGCCAGCAGCGTGTCTGGGACGCGGAGCTCCTACGAGCAGTACTTC
CASSVSGTRSSYEQYF
>NA|TRBJ1-1|14|TRBD1|TRBV24-1
TGTGCCACCAGTGAAGGGGGCCAAAACACTGAAGCTTTCTTT
CATSEGGQNTEAFF
>few|TRBJ2-7|16|TRBD2|TRBV28
TGTGCCAGCAGTGGGGGACTAGCGGGATTAACCTACGAGCAGTACTTC
CASSGGLAGLTYEQYF
>NA|TRBJ2-7|15|TRBD2|TRBV24-1
TGTGCCACCAGCACGTGGTCGCGGGGGACCTACGAGCAGTACTTC
CATSTWSRGTYEQYF
>NA|TRBJ2-7|16|NA|TRBV27
TGTGCCAGCGGGGGGGACAACGGTAGGGCCCTCTACGAGCAGTACTTC
CASGGDNGRALYEQYF
>NA|TRBJ2-1|17|TRBD2|TRBV4-1
TGCGCCAGCAGCCAAGTGGGTGAAGCGGGAGCGGATAGTGAGCAGTTCTTC
CASSQVGEAGADSEQFF
>few|TRBJ1-2|15|TRBD1|TRBV20-1
TGCAGTGCAAGGTCAACTCAGGGGGCGAACTATGGCTACACCTTC
CSARSTQGANYGYTF
>NA|TRBJ1-5|17|NA|TRBV6-5
TGTGCCAGCAGAAACTCGAGGGAGCTTTATAGCAATCAGCCCCAGCATTTT
CASRNSRELYSNQPQHF
>NA|TRBJ2-1|15|NA|TRBV20-1
TGCAGTGCTAGAGATTTTGGAATCTCCTACAATGAGCAGTTCTTC
CSARDFGISYNEQFF
>few|TRBJ2-5|13|NA|TRBV7-2
TGTGCCAGCAGCTTAGTCGGGGGCTACGAGCAGCACTTC
CASSLVGGYEQHF
>NA|TRBJ2-3|15|NA|TRBV20-1
TGCAGTGCTTTACTCCGGGGTAGCGGCACAGGTACGCAGTATTTT
CSALLRGSGTGTQYF
>few|TRBJ2-3|19|NA|TRBV11-1
TGTGCCAGCAGCGGACGACTTAGTGAGCGTTGGGCTAACACAGATACGCAGTATTTT
CASSGRLSERWANTDTQYF
>few|TRBJ1-2|13|NA|TRBV29-1
TGCAGCGCCGCCCCACTAGTTTCGGCTGGCTACACCTTC
CSAAPLVSAGYTF
>few|TRBJ1-2|15|NA|TRBV5-1
TGCGCCAGCAGCTTGGCCGACAGAAATAACTATGGCTACACCTTC
CASSLADRNNYGYTF
>NA|TRBJ2-7|14|TRBD2|TRBV27
TGTGCCAGCAGACTGCCGGGACTAGCGAGCGAGCAGTACTTC
CASRLPGLASEQYF
>NA|TRBJ1-1|13|NA|TRBV27
TGTGCCAGCGTCGCAGGGACCGGAACTGAAGCTTTCTTT
CASVAGTGTEAFF
>NA|TRBJ2-1|16|NA|TRBV19
TGTGCCAGTAGTATATTAGGGGGAGGGACCTACAATGAGCAGTTCTTC
CASSILGGGTYNEQFF
>few|TRBJ2-1|11|NA|TRBV20-1
TGCAGTGCCCGAAGGACGACAGGGCAGTTCTTC
CSARRTTGQFF
>NA|TRBJ2-7|13|TRBD1|TRBV6-5
TGTGCCAGCAGTATCTGGACAGGGCGCGAGCAGTACTTC
CASSIWTGREQYF
>few|TRBJ2-7|15|TRBD2|TRBV5-1
TGCGCCAGCAGCTTGGAACCTCTAGCGGGGGGCGAGCAGTACTTC
CASSLEPLAGGEQYF
>NA|TRBJ2-1|16|NA|TRBV10-2
TGCGCCAGCAGGTCCTCCGGTGGGGGTTTGGACAATGAGCAGTTCTTC
CASRSSGGGLDNEQFF
>NA|TRBJ2-1|15|NA|TRBV20-1
TGCAGTGCTAATAACGAGGGGTCCTCGTCAAATGAGCAGTTCTTC
CSANNEGSSSNEQFF
>NA|TRBJ2-2|15|TRBD2|TRBV27
TGTGCCAGCAGTCTTAGACTAGCGGGAGACGGGGAGCTGTTTTTT
CASSLRLAGDGELFF
>NA|TRBJ1-1|13|NA|TRBV7-3
TGTGCCAGCAGCCCGGAGCCTTACACTGAAGCTTTCTTT
CASSPEPYTEAFF
>once|TRBJ2-2|16|TRBD2|TRBV7-3
TGTGCCAGCAGCCTCCGAGCGGGAGGGAACACCGGGGAGCTGTTTTTT
CASSLRAGGNTGELFF
>NA|TRBJ2-1|14|TRBD2|TRBV10-3
TGTGCCATCAGGGAAGCGGGGTCCTACAATGAGCAGTTCTTC
CAIREAGSYNEQFF
>few|TRBJ1-5|14|TRBD1|TRBV28
TGTGCCAGCAACAGGGGGACGAGTGGGCAGCCCCAGCATTTT
CASNRGTSGQPQHF
>NA|TRBJ1-2|12|TRBD1|TRBV28
TGTGCCAGCAGCGACAGGGCCCATGGCTACACCTTC
CASSDRAHGYTF
>NA|TRBJ2-7|13|NA|TRBV6-2/TRBV6-3
TGTGCCAGCAGTTACTCGAAAGGCTCCGAGCAGTGCTTC
CASSYSKGSEQCF